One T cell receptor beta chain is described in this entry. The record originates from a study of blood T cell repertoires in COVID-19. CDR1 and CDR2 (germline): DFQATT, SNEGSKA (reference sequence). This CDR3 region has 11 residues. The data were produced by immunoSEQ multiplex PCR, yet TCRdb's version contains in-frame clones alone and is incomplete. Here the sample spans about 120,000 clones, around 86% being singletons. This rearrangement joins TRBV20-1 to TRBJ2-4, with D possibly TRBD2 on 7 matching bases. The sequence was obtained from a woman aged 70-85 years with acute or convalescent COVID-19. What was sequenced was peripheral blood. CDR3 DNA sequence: TGCAGCGGGGGGCCCCTTTCTTATCAGTACTTC. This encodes CSGGPLSYQYF.